The T cell receptor beta chain under discussion was sequenced for a study of spatial heterogeneity in lung cancer. Study-level findings and limits: Coverage of tumor T cells, by estimate, reached around 7.5% for alpha chains and less than 15% for beta chains. Mutation tallies in tumors tracked expanded intratumoral alpha and beta TCR counts. Nonsynonymous mutation counts, ubiquitous and regional, were tracked by the respective counts of ubiquitous and regional expanded TCRs.

Stated time point: sample taken at primary tumor resection. The sequenced material consisted of unsorted whole RNA from tumor, nontumor lung or frozen PBMC. Germline V lookup: CDR1 MDHEN, CDR2 SYDVKM. V was pared by 5 bases and J by 8 bases, with 13 bases between. The CDR3 is 14 residues long. Carried by each TCR cDNA molecule was a unique molecular identifier. TCRdb re-called the 5' RACE reads through MiXCR, storing one row per CDR3 protein. This repertoire shows some 22,000 distinct CDR3 sequences, around 2.8% found once; its top ten account for about 7.3%. This clonotype came up many times. Its antigen is unknown.

This receptor was obtained from a male donor with early-stage non-small cell lung cancer. V gene TRBV28 combines with J gene TRBJ1-6; D not certain. The sample was lung tumor tissue, taken at surgery. CDR3 protein: CASSTLFKDSPLHF. In DNA form, the CDR3 reads TGTGCCAGCAGTACCCTCTTTAAGGATTCACCCCTCCACTTT.